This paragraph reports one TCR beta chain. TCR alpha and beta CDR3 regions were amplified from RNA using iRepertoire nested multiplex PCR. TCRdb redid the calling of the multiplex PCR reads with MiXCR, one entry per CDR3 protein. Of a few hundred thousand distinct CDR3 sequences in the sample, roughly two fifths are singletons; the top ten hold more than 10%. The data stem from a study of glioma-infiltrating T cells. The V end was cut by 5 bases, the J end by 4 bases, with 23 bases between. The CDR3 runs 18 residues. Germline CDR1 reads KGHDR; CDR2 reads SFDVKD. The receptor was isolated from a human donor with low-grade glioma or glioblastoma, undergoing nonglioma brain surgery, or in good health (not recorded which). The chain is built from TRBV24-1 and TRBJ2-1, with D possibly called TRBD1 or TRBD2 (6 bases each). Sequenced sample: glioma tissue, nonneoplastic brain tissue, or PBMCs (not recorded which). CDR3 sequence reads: CATSAFSLGGNVYNEQFF. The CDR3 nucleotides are TGTGCCACCAGTGCCTTCTCGTTAGGGGGGAACGTTTACAATGAGCAGTTCTTC.